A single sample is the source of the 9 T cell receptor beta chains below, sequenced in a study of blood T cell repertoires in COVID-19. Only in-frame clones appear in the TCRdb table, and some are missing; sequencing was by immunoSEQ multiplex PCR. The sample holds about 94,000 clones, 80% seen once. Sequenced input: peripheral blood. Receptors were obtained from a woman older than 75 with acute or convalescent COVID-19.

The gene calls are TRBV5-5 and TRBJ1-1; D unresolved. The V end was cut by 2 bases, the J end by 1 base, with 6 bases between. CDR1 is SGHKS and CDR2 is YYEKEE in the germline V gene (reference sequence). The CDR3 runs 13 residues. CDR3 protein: CASSFTPNTEAFF. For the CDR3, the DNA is TGTGCCAGCAGCTTTACACCGAACACTGAAGCTTTCTTT.

The DNA for the CDR3 is TGTGCCAGCAGCCCCCGGGACAGCCTCTCCAATGAGCAGTTCTTC. Amino acids: CASSPRDSLSNEQFF. The chain carries TRBV3-1 (or the pseudogene TRBV3-2) and TRBJ2-1; 7 nucleotides align to TRBD1. The CDR3 has 15 amino acids. CDR1 LGHDT and CDR2 YNNKEL come from the germline V gene (reference sequence). V lost 4 bases and J lost 6; bases outside the gene matches: 9.

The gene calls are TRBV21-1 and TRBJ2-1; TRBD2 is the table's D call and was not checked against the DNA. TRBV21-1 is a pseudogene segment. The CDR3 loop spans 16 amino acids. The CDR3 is CASSQLPSGSGNEQFF. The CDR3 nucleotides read TGTGCCAGCAGCCAACTCCCTAGCGGGAGTGGAAATGAGCAGTTCTTC.

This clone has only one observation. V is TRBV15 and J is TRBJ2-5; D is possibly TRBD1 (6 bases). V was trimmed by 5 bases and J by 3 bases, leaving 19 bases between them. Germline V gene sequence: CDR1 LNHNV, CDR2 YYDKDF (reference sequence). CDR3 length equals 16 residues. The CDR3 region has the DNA TGTGCCACCAGCCTCGGACGGGACATCGGAAAAGAGACCCAGTACTTC. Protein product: CATSLGRDIGKETQYF. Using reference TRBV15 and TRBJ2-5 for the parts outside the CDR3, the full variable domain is DAMVIQNPRYQVTQFGKPVTLSCSQTLNHNVMYWYQQKSSQAPKLLFHYYDKDFNNEADTPDNFQSRRPNTSFCFLDIRSPGLGDTAMYLCATSLGRDIGKETQYFGPGTRLLVL.

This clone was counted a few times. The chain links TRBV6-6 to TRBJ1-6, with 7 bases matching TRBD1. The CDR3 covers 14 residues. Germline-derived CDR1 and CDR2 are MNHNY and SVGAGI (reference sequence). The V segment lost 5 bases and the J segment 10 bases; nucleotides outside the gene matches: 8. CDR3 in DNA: TGTGCCAGCAGTCCCCGACAGGGAATGTCACCCCTCCACTTT. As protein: CASSPRQGMSPLHF.

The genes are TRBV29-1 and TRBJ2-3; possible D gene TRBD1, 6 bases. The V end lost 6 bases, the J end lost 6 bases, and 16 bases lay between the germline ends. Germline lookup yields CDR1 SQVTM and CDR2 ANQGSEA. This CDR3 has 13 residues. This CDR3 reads CSVGGLEGDTQYF. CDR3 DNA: TGCAGCGTAGGGGGTCTTGAGGGTGATACGCAGTATTTT.

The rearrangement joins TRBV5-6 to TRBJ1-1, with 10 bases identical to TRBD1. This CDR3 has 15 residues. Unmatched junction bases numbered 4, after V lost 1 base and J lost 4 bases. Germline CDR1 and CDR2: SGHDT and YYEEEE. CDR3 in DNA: TGTGCCAGCAGCTTGCTGACAGGGGGCGGCACTGAAGCTTTCTTT. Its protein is CASSLLTGGGTEAFF.

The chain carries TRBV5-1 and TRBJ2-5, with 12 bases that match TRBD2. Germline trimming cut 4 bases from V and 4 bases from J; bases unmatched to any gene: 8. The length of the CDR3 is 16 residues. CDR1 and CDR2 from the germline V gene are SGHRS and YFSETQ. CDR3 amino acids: CASSPVAGLAGETQYF. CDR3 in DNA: TGCGCCAGCAGCCCGGTGGCGGGACTAGCGGGAGAGACCCAGTACTTC.

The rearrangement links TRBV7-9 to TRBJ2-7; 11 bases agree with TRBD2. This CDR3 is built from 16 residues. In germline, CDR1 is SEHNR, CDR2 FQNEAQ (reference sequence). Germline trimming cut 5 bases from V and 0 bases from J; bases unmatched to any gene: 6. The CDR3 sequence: CASSIQLAGGSYEQYF. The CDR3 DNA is TGTGCCAGCAGCATTCAGCTAGCGGGAGGCTCCTACGAGCAGTACTTC.